This T cell receptor (beta chain) was recorded in a study of blood T cell repertoires in COVID-19. Background on the study: Samples came from the United States, Italy and Spain, spanning acute and convalescent COVID-19. From T cells, B-cell-depleted T cells, or PBMCs came the material, which was cDNA or gDNA.

The V gene's germline CDR1 is LGHDT and CDR2 YNNKEL (reference sequence). V gave up 0 bases and J gave up 10 bases; unmatched junction bases: 5. The CDR3 covers 14 residues. Original analysis: Estimates of nucleated cell counts were drawn from the amplification of reference gene primers. Repertoires were generated with immunoSEQ multiplex PCR, while TCRdb's copy carries only in-frame clones and drops some. From that table come the V and J calls and clone size; the DNA was used to work out D and trimming. The table includes about 170,000 clones, 84% detected once. While infection was still active, Seattle patients were enrolled and then followed longitudinally.

The specimen was peripheral blood. This clonotype originated in an older woman with COVID-19, enrolled during active disease. The rearrangement links TRBV3-1 (or the pseudogene TRBV3-2) to TRBJ1-2, with 10 bases that match TRBD1. The DNA for the CDR3 is TGTGCCAGCAGCCAAGATATGGGGACAGGGGTCTACACCTTC. Translation gives CASSQDMGTGVYTF.